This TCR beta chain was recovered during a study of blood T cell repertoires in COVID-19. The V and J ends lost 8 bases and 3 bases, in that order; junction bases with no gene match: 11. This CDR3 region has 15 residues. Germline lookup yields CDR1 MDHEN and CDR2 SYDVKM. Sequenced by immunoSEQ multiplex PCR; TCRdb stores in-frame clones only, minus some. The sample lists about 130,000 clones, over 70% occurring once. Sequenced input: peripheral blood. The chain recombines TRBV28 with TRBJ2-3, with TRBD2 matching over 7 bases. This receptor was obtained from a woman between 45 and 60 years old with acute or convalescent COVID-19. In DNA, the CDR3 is TGTGCCAGCTGCCGCAGACTAGCTTCAACAGATACGCAGTATTTT. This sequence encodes CASCRRLASTDTQYF.